The entry below describes one TCR beta chain. The data originate from a study of blood T cell repertoires in COVID-19. About the research overall: Material from acute and convalescent COVID-19 was sourced from the United States, Italy and Spain. Sample material is recorded as cDNA or gDNA derived from T cells, B-cell-depleted T cells, or PBMCs.

The junction had 7 bases not matched to a gene; V was cut back by 0 bases and J by 2 bases. The CDR3 consists of 18 residues. The germline gives CDR1 LNHDA, CDR2 SQIVND (reference sequence). Generated by immunoSEQ multiplex PCR, the TCRdb table keeps only in-frame clones and is missing some. In the table there are more than 35,000 clones, around four fifths of which are singletons. J is TRBJ2-1 and V is TRBV19; 10 bases are a match to TRBD2. This clonotype originated in a man between 70 and 80 years old with acute or convalescent COVID-19. The sample comprised peripheral blood. The CDR3 loop reads CASSIDGASGRPYNEQFF. The DNA for the CDR3 is TGTGCCAGTAGTATAGATGGGGCTAGCGGGAGACCCTACAATGAGCAGTTCTTC.